Below, 9 T cell receptor beta chains from the same sample are listed, as sequenced in a study of blood T cell repertoires in COVID-19. Sequencing used immunoSEQ multiplex PCR; TCRdb keeps in-frame clones, though not all of them. The table has a few hundred thousand clones, under 90% seen once. The material sequenced was PBMCs or T cells enriched from blood (not recorded which). These receptors were obtained from a young man who had recovered from COVID-19.

The chain employs TRBV27 and TRBJ2-3; D might be TRBD1 (6 bases). CDR3 size: 16 residues. Germline V CDR1 and CDR2: MNHEY, SMNVEV (reference sequence). Trimming took 5 bases from V and 2 from J, leaving 17 bases between them. The CDR3 nucleotides read TGTGCCAGCAGTACGCCAGGGGTTCCAAACACAGATACGCAGTATTTT. It yields the protein CASSTPGVPNTDTQYF.

This chain connects TRBV24-1 to TRBJ2-2; a possible D gene is TRBD1 (5 bases). This CDR3 has 14 residues. The germline CDR1 and CDR2 sequences are KGHDR and SFDVKD. V was pared by 9 bases and J by 3 bases, with 13 bases between. In DNA, the CDR3 is TGTGCCACCCAACAGGCCCGAGACACCGGGGAGCTGTTTTTT. It yields the protein CATQQARDTGELFF.

This clone came up a few times. The chain uses TRBV5-8 and TRBJ1-3; the D is unclear. Trimming shortened V by 4 bases and J by 0 bases, and 5 bases separated the two germline ends. Germline-derived CDR1 and CDR2 are SGHTS and YDEGEE. The CDR3 covers 13 residues. The CDR3 here is CASSVNSGNTIYF. The CDR3 bases are TGTGCCAGCAGCGTTAACTCTGGAAACACCATATATTTT. Drawing the rest from reference TRBV5-8 and TRBJ1-3, the complete variable domain is EAGVTQSPTHLIKTRGQQATLRCSPISGHTSVYWYQQALGLGLQFLLWYDEGEERNRGNFPPRFSGRQFPNYSSELNVNALELEDSALYLCASSVNSGNTIYFGEGSWLTVV.

The genes are TRBV4-1 and TRBJ2-2; 7 bases line up with TRBD2. Germline lookup yields CDR1 MGHRA and CDR2 YSYEKL. The length of the CDR3 is 19 residues. The ends lost 0 bases at V and 5 bases at J; junction bases unmatched: 15. CDR3 amino acids: CASSQDLAVLARPTGELFF. As DNA, the CDR3 is TGCGCCAGCAGCCAAGATCTAGCGGTTCTCGCCCGCCCAACCGGGGAGCTGTTTTTT.

This clone appeared a single time. This chain connects TRBV3-1 (or the pseudogene TRBV3-2) to TRBJ2-7; TRBD2 matches 10 bases. V lost 1 base and J lost 3; bases outside the gene matches: 6. CDR3 length: 16 residues. In germline, CDR1 is LGHDT, CDR2 YNNKEL (reference sequence). CDR3 sequence reads: CASSQGGLAVSYEQYF. The CDR3 DNA sequence: TGTGCCAGCAGCCAAGGCGGACTAGCGGTGAGCTACGAGCAGTACTTC.

The chain joins TRBV7-2 to TRBJ2-5; possibly TRBD2 for D (6 bases). The CDR3 covers 16 residues. V lost 1 base and J lost 2, with 14 bases in between. In germline, CDR1 is SGHTA, CDR2 FQGNSA. The CDR3 here is CASSLVTMGLQETQYF. CDR3 in DNA: TGTGCCAGCAGCTTAGTAACCATGGGACTTCAAGAGACCCAGTACTTC.

Only a few counts were recorded for this clone. The gene calls are TRBV18 and TRBJ2-1; tentative D call: TRBD1 (5 bases). The length of the CDR3 is 14 residues. Germline V lookup: CDR1 KGHSH, CDR2 LQKENI. V lost 5 bases to trimming and J lost 4 bases, with 12 bases between them. This CDR3 reads CASSGSRTYNEQFF. DNA of the CDR3: TGTGCCAGCTCAGGTAGTAGGACATACAATGAGCAGTTCTTC. Based on the CDR3 plus reference TRBV18 and TRBJ2-1, the full variable domain is NAGVMQNPRHLVRRRGQEARLRCSPMKGHSHVYWYRQLPEEGLKFMVYLQKENIIDESGMPKERFSAEFPKEGPSILRIQQVVRGDSAAYFCASSGSRTYNEQFFGPGTRLTVL.

With regard to this clone: One end of the junction does not line up with germline, which may come from a read error. This chain links TRBV7-7 with TRBJ2-7, with 12 bases matching TRBD2. CDR1 SSHAT and CDR2 FNYEAQ come from the germline V gene (reference sequence). The CDR3 has 15 residues. CDR3 coding DNA: TGTGCTAGCAGCCCCGGACTAGCGGGACTATACGAGCAGTACTTC. Encoded protein: CASSPGLAGLYEQYF.

This sequence joins TRBV11-2 and TRBJ2-5, with 9 bases identical to TRBD1. V dropped 4 bases and J dropped 2; count of bases not matched to a gene: 5. CDR3 length equals 15 residues. Germline CDR1 is SGHAT and CDR2 is FQNNGV. The CDR3 spells CASSSGQGGQETQYF. CDR3 nucleotide sequence: TGTGCCAGCAGCTCGGGACAGGGTGGGCAAGAGACCCAGTACTTC.